This T cell receptor (beta chain) was captured in a study of T cell responses to AZD1222 COVID-19 vaccine. Only one count was recorded for this clone. Sequencing was performed with immunoSEQ multiplex PCR; in TCRdb, only in-frame clones are kept and a portion is missing. The profile covers approximately 180,000 clones, with about nine tenths appearing a single time and less than 3% taken by the ten largest. Sample: peripheral blood, taken on day 0 of AZD1222 vaccination. This sequence was found in an adult in good health.

DNA of the CDR3: TGTGCCAGCAGGCCTTCCGGGGATGGTGAGCAGTTCTTC. This codes for CASRPSGDGEQFF. The gene calls are TRBV6-5 and TRBJ2-1; weak D call: TRBD2 (5 bases). From germline, CDR1 is MNHEY and CDR2 SVGAGI. Trimming shortened V by 6 bases and J by 9 bases, and 15 bases separated the two germline ends. The CDR3 extends over 13 amino acids.